Shown below are 6 T cell receptor beta chains from a single sample sequenced in a study of cytomegalovirus exposure and HLA in healthy donors. Use of 60 Vbeta and 13 Jbeta primers characterized the PCR. Assay used: immunoSEQ multiplex PCR; TCRdb lists only in-frame clones, some missing. Here the sample spans tens of thousands of clones, less than 80% being singletons. The sequencing input was PBMCs. Receptors were obtained from a woman in her forties or fifties in good health and CMV-seropositive.

The J gene is TRBJ2-5, the V gene TRBV18; no reliable D call. V lost 2 bases, J lost 5 bases, and 12 bases lay in between. The CDR3 length is 14 residues. Germline assignment: CDR1 KGHSH and CDR2 LQKENI. CDR3: CASSPSPALETQYF. DNA for the CDR3: TGTGCCAGCTCACCATCCCCAGCGCTGGAGACCCAGTACTTC.

The chain recombines TRBV19 with TRBJ1-6; 7 bases match TRBD1. The CDR3 loop spans 14 amino acids. The V gene's germline CDR1 is LNHDA and CDR2 SQIVND (reference sequence). The ends lost 5 bases at V and 8 bases at J; junction bases unmatched: 6. The CDR3 here is CASSLQGRDSPLHF. CDR3 DNA sequence: TGTGCCAGTAGTCTACAGGGGCGGGATTCACCCCTCCACTTT.

The J gene is TRBJ1-4, the V gene TRBV5-1; 10 bases align to TRBD1. CDR3 size: 16 residues. J lost 6 bases, V lost 0 bases, and 5 bases had no gene match. Germline values: CDR1 SGHRS, CDR2 YFSETQ. The CDR3 nucleotides are TGCGCCAGCAGCTTGGGACAGGGGGCTTCATATGAAAAACTGTTTTTT. Translation: CASSLGQGASYEKLFF.

V gene TRBV9 combines with J gene TRBJ2-7; tentatively, D is TRBD2 (6 bases). The CDR3 sequence is 14 residues long. The ends were cut back, 2 bases at V and 6 bases at J, with 15 bases in the middle. The germline V gene has CDR1 SGDLS and CDR2 YYNGEE. Here the CDR3 DNA reads TGTGCCAGCAGCGTGGGGGGTGGGGACGGCGAGCAGTACTTC. Amino acid sequence: CASSVGGGDGEQYF.

This clone was found once. This rearrangement joins TRBV27 to TRBJ2-7; D is possibly TRBD2 (6 bases). This CDR3 has 19 amino acids. Trimming shortened V by 2 bases and J by 0 bases, and 23 bases separated the two germline ends. Germline CDR1 MNHEY, CDR2 SMNVEV (reference sequence). CDR3 DNA sequence: TGTGCCAGCAGTTTAGCCATGATTATTGGGGGGAAGAGCTCCTACGAGCAGTACTTC. Residues: CASSLAMIIGGKSSYEQYF.

This chain connects TRBV27 to TRBJ1-6; weak D call: TRBD1 (6 bases). The V end was cut by 6 bases, the J end by 7 bases, with 16 bases between. The CDR3 is 15 residues long. The germline V gene encodes CDR1 MNHEY and CDR2 SMNVEV (reference sequence). The CDR3: CASRRDDRRNSPLHF. For the CDR3, the DNA is TGTGCCAGCAGACGTGATGACAGGAGGAATTCACCCCTCCACTTT.